This T cell receptor (beta chain) was retrieved from a study of Ad26.COV2.S vaccination and SARS-CoV-2 variants. Study in general: Ad26.COV2.S, an intramuscular injection, was given once or twice 56 days apart. Study-level results: The placebo group had lower spike-specific TCR breadth than the vaccine recipients did.

CDR3 length: 14 residues. Looked up from germline, CDR1 is SGHKS and CDR2 is YYEKEE (reference sequence). V lost 0 bases and J 0 bases, leaving 7 bases between the germline ends. To note about this clone: Its specificity is unknown.

The table came from immunoSEQ multiplex PCR; TCRdb's copy has only in-frame clones and leaves some out. The repertoire includes 350,000 to 450,000 clones, about 88% of them detected once, and 3% to 4% sits in the top ten. Treatment: roughly 19 received Ad26.COV2.S at low or high dose, single or two shots; 5 received placebo; per-sample allocation not given. Sampling took place 63 days after the first vaccine or placebo injection. SARS-CoV-2 spike from the Wuhan strain was encoded by the vaccine, an Ad26 vector. This material consisted of peripheral blood, taken in a trial of Ad26.COV2.S vaccine versus placebo. This chain connects TRBV5-5 to TRBJ2-7; TRBD2 might be the D (5 bases). The clonotype comes from a person between 18 and 65 years old who received the Ad26.COV2.S COVID-19 vaccine or a placebo. CDR3 coding DNA: TGTGCCAGCAGCTTGGGGGGAGTCTCCTACGAGCAGTACTTC. Its translation is CASSLGGVSYEQYF. The full variable domain, its missing parts supplied by reference TRBV5-5 and TRBJ2-7, is DAGVTQSPTHLIKTRGQQVTLRCSPISGHKSVSWYQQVLGQGPQFIFQYYEKEERGRGNFPDRFSARQFPNYSSELNVNALLLGDSALYLCASSLGGVSYEQYFGPGTRLTVT.